This section outlines one TCR beta chain sequence together with its context. This specimen belongs to a study of T cell changes during pregnancy in multiple sclerosis. The germline V gene has CDR1 SGHTA and CDR2 FQGNSA. The ends were cut back, 4 bases at V and 8 bases at J, with 13 bases in the middle. The CDR3 is 13 amino acids. Sequencing used immunoSEQ multiplex PCR; TCRdb keeps in-frame clones, though not all of them. Of approximately 42,000 clones listed, less than 90% are singletons. The sequences come from CD4+ T cells from peripheral blood mononuclear cells, collected before pregnancy. This TCR was sampled from a female donor with multiple sclerosis, enrolled in a pregnancy study. This chain uses TRBV7-2 with TRBJ2-3; D is uncertain. CDR3 bases: TGTGCCAGCAGCTCCGTAGCAATAAGTACGCAGTATTTT. It specifies CASSSVAISTQYF.